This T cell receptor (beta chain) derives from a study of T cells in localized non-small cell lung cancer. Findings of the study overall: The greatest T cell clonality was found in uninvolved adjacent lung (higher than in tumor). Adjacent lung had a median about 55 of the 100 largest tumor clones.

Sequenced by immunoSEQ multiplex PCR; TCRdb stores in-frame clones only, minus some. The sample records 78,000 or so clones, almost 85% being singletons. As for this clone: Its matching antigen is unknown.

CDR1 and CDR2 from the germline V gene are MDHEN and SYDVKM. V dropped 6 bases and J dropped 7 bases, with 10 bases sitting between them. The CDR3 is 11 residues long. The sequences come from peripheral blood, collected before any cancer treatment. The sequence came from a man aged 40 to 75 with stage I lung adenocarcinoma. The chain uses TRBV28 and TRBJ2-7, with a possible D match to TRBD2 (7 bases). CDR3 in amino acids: CASRGGREQYF. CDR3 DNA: TGTGCCAGCAGGGGGGGGCGGGAGCAGTACTTC.